This T cell receptor beta chain was profiled in a study of T cell clonotyping in hematopoietic cell transplantation. In germline, CDR1 is MDHEN, CDR2 SYDVKM. V lost 1 base, J lost 4 bases, and 4 bases lay in between. The CDR3 extends over 12 amino acids. Worth noting for this clone: The antigen remains unidentified.

The study's findings and limits: Graft donor and pretransplant recipient Inverse Simpson Index values predicted broader posttransplant TCR diversity.

Sequenced by immunoSEQ multiplex PCR; TCRdb stores in-frame clones only, minus some. The sample contains roughly 30,000 clones, approximately 82% of which appear only once. As to time point: recipient sample about 28 days before transplant, after cytoreduction. The sequencing here drew on peripheral blood mononuclear cells, taken before stem cell transplant. V is TRBV28 and J is TRBJ1-2, with D hard to call. The sequence came from a man aged 35-49 years with acute myeloid leukemia. Some clones in this sample may be carry-over from other donors' samples. The CDR3 coding sequence is TGTGCCAGCAGTTTATCCTTCTATGGCTACACCTTC. Protein sequence: CASSLSFYGYTF.